The TCR beta chain under discussion was sequenced for a study of blood T cell repertoires in COVID-19. Study in general: The United States, Italy and Spain were the sources of the acute and convalescent COVID-19 samples. T cells, B-cell-depleted T cells, or PBMCs provided the cDNA or gDNA that served as material.

A single count supports this clone. The CDR3 length is 15 residues. The germline V and J ends were trimmed by 3 bases and 2 bases, with 11 bases remaining between them. The germline gives CDR1 MNHEY, CDR2 SMNVEV (reference sequence). Using immunoSEQ multiplex PCR, the repertoire was profiled, and TCRdb retains in-frame clones only, with some absent. The top ten clones hold more than 7.5% of a sample with fewer than 85,000 clones, around 86% of them seen once. The chain joins TRBV27 to TRBJ2-1; the D gene is possibly TRBD2 (5 bases). The origin of this receptor is a man aged 45-65 years with active COVID-19. Sequencing was performed on peripheral blood. CDR3 sequence (DNA): TGTGCCAGCAGTTTGTTGGACGGGACCTACAATGAGCAGTTCTTC. Translated: CASSLLDGTYNEQFF.